Listed here are 31 T cell receptor beta chains from one sample, sequenced in a study of cytomegalovirus exposure and HLA in healthy donors. The PCR had 60 Vbeta and 13 Jbeta primers. Libraries were prepared by immunoSEQ multiplex PCR; TCRdb keeps only in-frame clonotypes and omits some of them. The sample lists around 100,000 clones; 75% to 85% were seen once. The specimen sequenced was PBMCs. Source of these receptors: a man aged 25-40 years in good health and CMV-seropositive.

This rearrangement joins TRBV19 to TRBJ1-5; 7 nucleotides line up with TRBD1. In germline, CDR1 is LNHDA, CDR2 SQIVND (reference sequence). After removal of 6 bases from V and 6 bases from J, the junction contained 20 bases not matched to a gene. The CDR3 runs 18 residues. CDR3 in amino acids: CASRATGVEGVGAQPQHF. CDR3 in DNA: TGTGCCAGTAGGGCCACAGGGGTGGAAGGCGTGGGTGCTCAGCCCCAGCATTTT.

This clone has just a few counts. The V call is TRBV6-5, the J call TRBJ1-1; no reliable D call. Germline V CDR1 and CDR2: MNHEY, SVGAGI. V was trimmed by 2 bases and J by 0 bases, leaving 7 bases between them. The CDR3 has 14 residues. The CDR3 nucleotides read TGTGCCAGCAGTTACCTTCCTATGAACACTGAAGCTTTCTTT. This sequence encodes CASSYLPMNTEAFF.

The rearrangement joins TRBV2 to TRBJ2-7; 10 bases are shared with TRBD2. The germline CDR1 and CDR2 sequences are SNHLY and FYNNEI. The J segment lost 2 bases and the V segment lost 1 base, leaving 5 bases of the junction unmatched. The CDR3 runs to 16 residues. DNA of the CDR3: TGTGCCAGCAGTGAAGGGGCTAGCGGGGGACCCTACGAGCAGTACTTC. This translates into CASSEGASGGPYEQYF. The full variable domain, its missing parts supplied by reference TRBV2 and TRBJ2-7, is EPEVTQTPSHQVTQMGQEVILRCVPISNHLYFYWYRQILGQKVEFLVSFYNNEISEKSEIFDDQFSVERPDGSNFTLKIRSTKLEDSAMYFCASSEGASGGPYEQYFGPGTRLTVT.

As DNA, the CDR3 is TGTGCCAGCAGTGCAGTAGCGGGAGCTTACGAGCAGTACTTC. It specifies CASSAVAGAYEQYF. The J gene is TRBJ2-7, the V gene TRBV2; TRBD2 agrees at 9 bases. Germline V lookup: CDR1 SNHLY, CDR2 FYNNEI. V shed 4 bases and J 4 bases; nucleotides not matched to a gene: 5. CDR3 size: 14 residues.

J is TRBJ2-7 and V is TRBV28; D gene unclear. V was pared by 0 bases and J by 6 bases, with 18 bases between. From germline, CDR1 is MDHEN and CDR2 SYDVKM. CDR3 size: 16 residues. In nucleotides, the CDR3 is TGTGCCAGCAGTTTATGGGCCCCGGGTCCCACGCGCGAGCAGTACTTC. This translates into CASSLWAPGPTREQYF.

The V call is TRBV11-2, the J call TRBJ2-1, with D tentatively TRBD2 (6 bases). Per germline, CDR1 SGHAT and CDR2 FQNNGV. Trimming removed 3 bases at V and 0 bases at J, with 12 bases between. The CDR3 is 16 amino acids. The CDR3: CASSFQRVASYNEQFF. In DNA, the CDR3 is TGTGCCAGCAGCTTCCAGCGGGTTGCCTCCTACAATGAGCAGTTCTTC.

The chain links TRBV27 to TRBJ2-7, with 7 bases fitting TRBD2. V lost 6 bases, J lost 2 bases, and 13 bases stayed unmatched. The germline CDR1 and CDR2 sequences are MNHEY and SMNVEV (reference sequence). The CDR3 has 16 residues. CDR3 sequence: CASSPILAGEAYEQYF. The DNA of the CDR3 is TGTGCCAGCAGCCCTATTTTGGCGGGAGAGGCCTACGAGCAGTACTTC.

About this clone: The junction differs from germline at one of its ends, possibly a read error. The rearrangement uses TRBV15 and TRBJ2-2; D is unresolved. The CDR3 extends over 14 amino acids. The germline gives CDR1 LNHNV, CDR2 YYDKDF (reference sequence). CDR3 nucleotide sequence: TGTGCCACCAGCAGAGTAGCCCTCACCCGGGAGCTGTTTTTT. As protein: CATSRVALTRELFF.

This chain connects TRBV7-8 to TRBJ2-1; maybe TRBD2 (6 bases). Between the trimmed V and J ends, which lost 6 bases and 0 bases, there was a span of 9 bases. Germline V gene sequence: CDR1 SGHVS, CDR2 FQNEAQ. The CDR3 extends over 14 amino acids. The CDR3: CASRGRDSYNEQFF. Here the CDR3 DNA reads TGTGCCAGCAGAGGGCGGGACTCCTACAATGAGCAGTTCTTC.

V is TRBV5-4 and J is TRBJ2-3, with D perhaps TRBD1 (5 bases). The V and J ends lost 2 bases and 2 bases respectively, with 12 bases between them. The CDR3 spans 15 residues. The germline V gene has CDR1 SGHNT and CDR2 YYREEE (reference sequence). CDR3 in amino acids: CASSFSQGNTDTQYF. Written as DNA, the CDR3 is TGTGCCAGCAGCTTCAGTCAGGGAAACACAGATACGCAGTATTTT.

CDR3 DNA sequence: TGTGCCAGCACCTCGAGGGGACAGGGCCGTATGAATCAGCCCCAGCATTTT. The encoded protein is CASTSRGQGRMNQPQHF. The J gene is TRBJ1-5, the V gene TRBV2; the match to TRBD1 covers 9 bases. The CDR3 consists of 17 residues. V lost 7 bases to trimming and J lost 4 bases; unmatched junction nucleotides: 14. CDR1 and CDR2 from the germline V gene are SNHLY and FYNNEI.

V usage is TRBV12-5 and J usage is TRBJ2-6, with D unclear. The CDR3 consists of 14 residues. CDR1 is LGHNT, CDR2 FRNRAP, per germline. V was pared by 6 bases and J by 0 bases, with 6 bases between. CDR3 nucleotides: TGTGCTAGTGGGGCTCGCTCTGGGGCCAACGTCCTGACTTTC. It codes for CASGARSGANVLTF.

The chain links TRBV6-5 to TRBJ1-2; the D is unclear. Trimming shortened V by 5 bases and J by 7 bases, and 20 bases separated the two germline ends. Germline V gene sequence: CDR1 MNHEY, CDR2 SVGAGI. This CDR3 has 15 amino acids. CDR3: CASSREAGPIFGYTF. The CDR3 coding sequence is TGTGCCAGCAGTCGTGAAGCGGGCCCTATTTTTGGCTACACCTTC.

The gene calls are TRBV25-1 and TRBJ2-5, with D possibly TRBD2 on 7 matching bases. The germline V gene encodes CDR1 MGHDK and CDR2 SYGVNS. Trimming shortened V by 6 bases and J by 5 bases, and 19 bases separated the two germline ends. The CDR3 loop spans 15 amino acids. The chain's CDR3 is CASSHDGGQSETQYF. The CDR3 DNA reads TGTGCCAGCAGCCATGACGGGGGGCAGTCGGAGACCCAGTACTTC.

This chain uses TRBV27 with TRBJ1-1; 11 nucleotides line up with TRBD1. CDR3 size: 18 residues. Per germline, CDR1 MNHEY and CDR2 SMNVEV (reference sequence). With 0 bases clipped from V and 3 bases from J, the junction kept 9 bases outside the gene matches. The DNA for the CDR3 is TGTGCCAGCAGTTTATCACGGACAGGGGGCTACAGATACACTGAAGCTTTCTTT. It specifies CASSLSRTGGYRYTEAFF.

The chain links TRBV15 to TRBJ2-7, with TRBD1 identical over 10 bases. The junction had 7 bases not matched to a gene; V was cut back by 5 bases and J by 3 bases. In germline, CDR1 is LNHNV, CDR2 YYDKDF (reference sequence). The CDR3 has 15 amino acids. Here the CDR3 DNA reads TGTGCCACCAGCGCCTCGACAGGGGGCAACTACGAGCAGTACTTC. Amino acids: CATSASTGGNYEQYF.

The genes are TRBV6-4 and TRBJ2-1, with 8 bases that match TRBD2. Germline CDR1 MRHNA, CDR2 SNTAGT. CDR3 length: 16 residues. V dropped 8 bases and J dropped 2; count of bases not matched to a gene: 11. CDR3 in DNA: TGTGCCAGCCCTTATCTTCCGGGACTAGCCTACAATGAGCAGTTCTTC. Its protein product is CASPYLPGLAYNEQFF.

The chain links TRBV2 to TRBJ2-7; 9 nucleotides line up with TRBD1. The CDR3 is 14 residues long. V shed 8 bases, J shed 1 base, and the junction held 6 bases outside the gene matches. The germline gives CDR1 SNHLY, CDR2 FYNNEI. DNA for the CDR3: TGTGCCAGCCCGGGACAGGGAGGGTCCTACGAGCAGTACTTC. Protein: CASPGQGGSYEQYF.

This chain joins TRBV6-5 and TRBJ1-1, with D perhaps matching TRBD1 (5 bases). In germline, CDR1 is MNHEY, CDR2 SVGAGI. The CDR3 sequence is 15 residues long. V was shortened by 5 bases and J by 4 bases, with 17 bases between the two germline ends. CDR3 loop: CASSAGTHEGTEAFF. CDR3 sequence (DNA): TGTGCCAGCAGTGCCGGGACTCATGAGGGCACTGAAGCTTTCTTT.

V usage is TRBV5-4 and J usage is TRBJ1-1; 9 bases are a match to TRBD1. This CDR3 comprises 15 residues. Germline values: CDR1 SGHNT, CDR2 YYREEE (reference sequence). After removal of 2 bases from V and 1 base from J, the junction contained 3 bases not matched to a gene. CDR3 in amino acids: CASSFRTGANTEAFF. CDR3 DNA: TGTGCCAGCAGCTTTAGGACAGGGGCGAACACTGAAGCTTTCTTT.

This chain joins TRBV7-8 and TRBJ2-2, with D tentatively TRBD1 (6 bases). The germline V gene has CDR1 SGHVS and CDR2 FQNEAQ. The CDR3 extends over 13 amino acids. Trimming cost V 7 bases and J 4 bases, with 10 bases left between them. CDR3 DNA sequence: TGTGCCAGCAAGGGGGTTAGCACCGGGGAGCTGTTTTTT. Residues: CASKGVSTGELFF.

CDR3 in amino acids: CASSPGTTNQPQHF. In DNA, the CDR3 is TGTGCCAGCAGCCCCGGGACAACTAATCAGCCCCAGCATTTT. This chain joins TRBV2 and TRBJ1-5; the D gene is possibly TRBD1 (6 bases). Germline V gene data show CDR1 as SNHLY and CDR2 as FYNNEI. With 6 bases removed from V and 4 bases from J, the gap between germline ends came to 13 bases. The CDR3 spans 14 residues.

V gene TRBV18 combines with J gene TRBJ2-7, with 11 bases that match TRBD1. V lost 2 bases to trimming and J lost 3 bases; unmatched junction nucleotides: 6. The germline V gene encodes CDR1 KGHSH and CDR2 LQKENI. The CDR3 is 16 residues long. The CDR3 bases are TGTGCCAGCTCACCAGCCGGGACAGGGGGTCTCTACGAGCAGTACTTC. Protein: CASSPAGTGGLYEQYF.

The V gene is TRBV10-3, the J gene TRBJ2-1; D perhaps matches TRBD2 (6 bases). The V end lost 5 bases, the J end lost 4 bases, and 12 bases lay between the germline ends. This CDR3 comprises 14 residues. The germline V gene encodes CDR1 ENHRY and CDR2 SYGVKD. In nucleotides, the CDR3 is TGTGCCATCAGTCTATTAGCGGAATACAATGAGCAGTTCTTC. Translating it yields CAISLLAEYNEQFF.

This clone was seen only a few times. The chain links TRBV7-8 to TRBJ1-1, with a weak D call TRBD1 (6 bases). The germline V gene encodes CDR1 SGHVS and CDR2 FQNEAQ. Between the trimmed V and J ends, which lost 0 bases and 4 bases, there was a span of 12 bases. This CDR3 is built from 15 residues. As DNA, the CDR3 is TGTGCCAGCAGCTTAGCCGGGGGGCGAGGCACTGAAGCTTTCTTT. This gives the protein CASSLAGGRGTEAFF.

The rearrangement uses TRBV9 and TRBJ2-5, with TRBD2 matching over 13 bases. The germline CDR1 and CDR2 sequences are SGDLS and YYNGEE. V was clipped by 6 bases and J by 2 bases; unmatched bases: 10. CDR3 length: 17 amino acids. The CDR3 DNA is TGTGCCAGCATACCTTACGGGGGACTAGCGGGACAAGAGACCCAGTACTTC. As protein: CASIPYGGLAGQETQYF.

The chain combines TRBV6-1 with TRBJ2-2, with unresolved D. Germline V gene sequence: CDR1 MNHNS, CDR2 SASEGT. Trimming left V 6 bases short and J 1 base short, with 6 bases between. The CDR3 loop spans 13 amino acids. CDR3 region: CASSRENTGELFF. CDR3 sequence (DNA): TGTGCCAGCAGCCGCGAGAACACCGGGGAGCTGTTTTTT.

The rearrangement links TRBV14 to TRBJ1-2; 7 nucleotides match TRBD1. With 6 bases clipped from V and 7 bases from J, the junction kept 14 bases outside the gene matches. The CDR3 totals 15 residues. Looked up from germline, CDR1 is SGHDN and CDR2 is FVKESK. This CDR3 is CASSLASTGPGGYTF. DNA for the CDR3: TGTGCCAGCAGTCTGGCCTCGACAGGGCCGGGTGGCTACACCTTC.

The gene calls are TRBV6-5 and TRBJ1-2, with D perhaps TRBD1 (6 bases). V lost 4 bases to trimming and J lost 4 bases, with 10 bases between them. The CDR3 extends over 13 amino acids. Germline values: CDR1 MNHEY, CDR2 SVGAGI. CDR3 coding DNA: TGTGCCAGCAGTTCAACAGGGTCCTATGGCTACACCTTC. Protein product: CASSSTGSYGYTF.

The rearrangement joins TRBV9 to TRBJ1-2; 7 nucleotides line up with TRBD1. Germline lookup yields CDR1 SGDLS and CDR2 YYNGEE. This CDR3 region has 16 residues. V lost 2 bases, J lost 0 bases, and 7 bases stayed unmatched. For the CDR3, the DNA is TGTGCCAGCAGCGTCGGGACAGCGCGTTCTAACTATGGCTACACCTTC. It yields the protein CASSVGTARSNYGYTF.

Notes on this clone: Different DNA sequences within this sample yield the same CDR3. The chain employs TRBV6-5 and TRBJ2-7, with 14 positions matching TRBD2. Unmatched junction bases numbered 4, after V lost 0 bases and J lost 6 bases. The CDR3 loop spans 16 amino acids. Germline loops: CDR1 MNHEY, CDR2 SVGAGI. CDR3 in amino acids: CASSYSPGLAGVEQYF. In DNA, the CDR3 is TGTGCCAGCAGTTACTCACCGGGACTAGCGGGAGTCGAGCAGTACTTC.